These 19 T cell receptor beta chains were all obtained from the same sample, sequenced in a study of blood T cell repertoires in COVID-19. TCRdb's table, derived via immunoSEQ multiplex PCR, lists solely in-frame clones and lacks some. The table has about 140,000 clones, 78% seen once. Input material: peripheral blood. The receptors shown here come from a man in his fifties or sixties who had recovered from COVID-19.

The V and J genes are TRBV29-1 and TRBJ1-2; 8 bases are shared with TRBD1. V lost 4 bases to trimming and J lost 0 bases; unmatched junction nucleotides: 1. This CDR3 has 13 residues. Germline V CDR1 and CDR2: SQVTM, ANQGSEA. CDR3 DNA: TGCAGCGTTGGACAGGGGTCTAACTATGGCTACACCTTC. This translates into CSVGQGSNYGYTF.

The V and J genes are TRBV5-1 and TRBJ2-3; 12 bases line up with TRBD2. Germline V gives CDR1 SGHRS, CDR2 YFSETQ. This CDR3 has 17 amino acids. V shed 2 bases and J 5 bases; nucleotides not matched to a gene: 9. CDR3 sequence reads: CASSFLGLAGSLDTQYF. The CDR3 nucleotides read TGCGCCAGCAGCTTCCTAGGACTAGCGGGATCTCTAGATACGCAGTATTTT. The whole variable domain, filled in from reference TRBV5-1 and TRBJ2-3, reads KAGVTQTPRYLIKTRGQQVTLSCSPISGHRSVSWYQQTPGQGLQFLFEYFSETQRNKGNFPGRFSGRQFSNSRSEMNVSTLELGDSALYLCASSFLGLAGSLDTQYFGPGTRLTVL.

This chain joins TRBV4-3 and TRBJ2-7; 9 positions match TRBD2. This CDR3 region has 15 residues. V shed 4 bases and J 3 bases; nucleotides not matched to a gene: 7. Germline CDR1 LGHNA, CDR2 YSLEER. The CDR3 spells CASSPSLTSGYEQYF. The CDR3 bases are TGCGCCAGCAGCCCCTCTCTGACTAGCGGCTACGAGCAGTACTTC.

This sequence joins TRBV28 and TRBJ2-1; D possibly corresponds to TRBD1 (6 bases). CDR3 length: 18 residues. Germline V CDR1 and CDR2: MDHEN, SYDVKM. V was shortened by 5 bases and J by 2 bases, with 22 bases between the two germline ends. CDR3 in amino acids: CASSAKYSQGPTYNEQFF. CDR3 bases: TGTGCCAGCAGTGCCAAATACTCACAGGGACCCACCTACAATGAGCAGTTCTTC.

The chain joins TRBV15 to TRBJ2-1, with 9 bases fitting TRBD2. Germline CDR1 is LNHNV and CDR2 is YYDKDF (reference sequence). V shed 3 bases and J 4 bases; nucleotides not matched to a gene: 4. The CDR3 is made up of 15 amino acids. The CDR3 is CATSRLAGDYNEQFF. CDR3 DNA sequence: TGTGCCACCAGCAGGTTAGCGGGGGATTACAATGAGCAGTTCTTC.

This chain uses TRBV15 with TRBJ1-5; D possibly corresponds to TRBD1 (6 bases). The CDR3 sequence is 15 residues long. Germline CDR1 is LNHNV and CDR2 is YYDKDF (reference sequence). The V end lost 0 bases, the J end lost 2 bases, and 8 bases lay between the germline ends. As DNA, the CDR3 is TGTGCCACCAGCAGAGACGCAGGGGGCAATCAGCCCCAGCATTTT. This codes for CATSRDAGGNQPQHF.

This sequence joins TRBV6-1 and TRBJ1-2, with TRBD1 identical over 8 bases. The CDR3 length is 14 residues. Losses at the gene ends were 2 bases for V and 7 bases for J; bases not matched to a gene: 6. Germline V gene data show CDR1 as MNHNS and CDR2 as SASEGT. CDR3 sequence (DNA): TGTGCCAGCAGTGAACTACAGGGGGAAAGTGGCTACACCTTC. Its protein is CASSELQGESGYTF.

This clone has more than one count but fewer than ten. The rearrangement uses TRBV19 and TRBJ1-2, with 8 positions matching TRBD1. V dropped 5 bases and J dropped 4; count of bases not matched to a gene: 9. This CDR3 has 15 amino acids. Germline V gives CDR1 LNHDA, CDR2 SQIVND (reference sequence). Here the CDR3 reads CASSASGGRVYGYTF. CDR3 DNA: TGTGCCAGTAGTGCCTCAGGGGGCCGCGTCTATGGCTACACCTTC. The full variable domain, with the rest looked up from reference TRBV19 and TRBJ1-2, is DGGITQSPKYLFRKEGQNVTLSCEQNLNHDAMYWYRQDPGQGLRLIYYSQIVNDFQKGDIAEGYSVSREKKESFPLTVTSAQKNPTAFYLCASSASGGRVYGYTFGSGTRLTVV.

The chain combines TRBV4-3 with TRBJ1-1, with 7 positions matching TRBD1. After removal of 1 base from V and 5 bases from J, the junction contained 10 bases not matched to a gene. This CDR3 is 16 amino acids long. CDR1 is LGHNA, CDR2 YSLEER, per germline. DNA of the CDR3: TGCGCCAGCAGCCAAGGGGTAGGGGGCGACGGTACTGAAGCTTTCTTT. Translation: CASSQGVGGDGTEAFF.

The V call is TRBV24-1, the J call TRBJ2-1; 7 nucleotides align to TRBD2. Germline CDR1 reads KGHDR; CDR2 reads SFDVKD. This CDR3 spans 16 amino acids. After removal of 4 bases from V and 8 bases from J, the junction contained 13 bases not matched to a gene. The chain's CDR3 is CATSEVSGVRRDEQFF. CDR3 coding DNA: TGTGCCACCAGTGAGGTAAGCGGGGTCCGAAGGGATGAGCAGTTCTTC.

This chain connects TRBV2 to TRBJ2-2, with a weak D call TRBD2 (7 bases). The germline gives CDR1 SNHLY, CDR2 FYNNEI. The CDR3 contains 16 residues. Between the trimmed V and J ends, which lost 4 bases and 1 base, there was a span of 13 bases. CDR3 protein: CASSALGGQNTGELFF. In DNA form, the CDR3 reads TGTGCCAGCAGTGCGCTGGGGGGGCAGAACACCGGGGAGCTGTTTTTT.

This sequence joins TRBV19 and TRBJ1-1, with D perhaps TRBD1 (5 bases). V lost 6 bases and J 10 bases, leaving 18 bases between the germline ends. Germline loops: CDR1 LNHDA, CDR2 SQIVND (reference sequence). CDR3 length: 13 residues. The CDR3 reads CASSRPGGWGAFF. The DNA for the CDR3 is TGTGCCAGTAGCCGCCCGGGGGGTTGGGGAGCTTTCTTT.

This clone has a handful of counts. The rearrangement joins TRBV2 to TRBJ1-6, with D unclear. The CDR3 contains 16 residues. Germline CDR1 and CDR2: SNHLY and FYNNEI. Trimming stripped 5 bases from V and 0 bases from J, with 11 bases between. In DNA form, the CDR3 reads TGTGCCAGCAGTTCAGCGAGGAGCTCCTATAATTCACCCCTCCACTTT. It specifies CASSSARSSYNSPLHF.

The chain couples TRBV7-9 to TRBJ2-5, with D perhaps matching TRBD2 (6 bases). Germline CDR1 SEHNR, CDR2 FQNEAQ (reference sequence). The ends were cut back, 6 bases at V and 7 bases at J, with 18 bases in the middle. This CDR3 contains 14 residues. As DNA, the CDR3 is TGTGCCAGCAGGCAGGGACGGGGGATGGGGACCCAGTACTTC. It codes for CASRQGRGMGTQYF.

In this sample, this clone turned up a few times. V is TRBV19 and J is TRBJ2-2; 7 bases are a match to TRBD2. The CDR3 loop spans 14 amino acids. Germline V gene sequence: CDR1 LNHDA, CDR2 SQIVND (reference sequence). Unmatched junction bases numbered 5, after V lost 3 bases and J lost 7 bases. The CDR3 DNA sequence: TGTGCCAGTAGTATCCGGGGGGACGGCGGGGAGCTGTTTTTT. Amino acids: CASSIRGDGGELFF. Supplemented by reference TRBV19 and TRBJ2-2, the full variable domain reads DGGITQSPKYLFRKEGQNVTLSCEQNLNHDAMYWYRQDPGQGLRLIYYSQIVNDFQKGDIAEGYSVSREKKESFPLTVTSAQKNPTAFYLCASSIRGDGGELFFGEGSRLTVL.

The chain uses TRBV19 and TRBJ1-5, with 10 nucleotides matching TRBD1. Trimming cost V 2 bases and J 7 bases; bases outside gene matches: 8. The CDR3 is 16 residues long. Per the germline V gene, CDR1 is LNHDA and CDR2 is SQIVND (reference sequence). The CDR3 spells CASSITGTGVGQPQHF. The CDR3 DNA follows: TGTGCCAGTAGTATAACCGGGACAGGGGTTGGGCAGCCCCAGCATTTT.

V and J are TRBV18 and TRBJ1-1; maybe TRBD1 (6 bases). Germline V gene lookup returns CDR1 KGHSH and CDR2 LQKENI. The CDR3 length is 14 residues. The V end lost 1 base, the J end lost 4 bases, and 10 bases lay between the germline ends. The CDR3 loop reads CASSPRGQGTEAFF. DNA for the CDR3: TGTGCCAGCTCACCACGGGGGCAGGGCACTGAAGCTTTCTTT.

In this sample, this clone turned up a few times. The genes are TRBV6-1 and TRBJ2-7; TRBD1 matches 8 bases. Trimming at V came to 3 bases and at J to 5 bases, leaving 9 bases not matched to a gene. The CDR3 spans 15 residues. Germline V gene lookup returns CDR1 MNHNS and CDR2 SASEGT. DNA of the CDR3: TGTGCCAGCAGTGAGGCGTTGGACAGGGCAGACGAGCAGTACTTC. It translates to CASSEALDRADEQYF.

The CDR3: CASSQVGGGRGTQYF. CDR3 DNA: TGCGCCAGCAGCCAAGTGGGGGGGGGCCGTGGTACGCAGTATTTT. This sequence joins TRBV4-3 and TRBJ2-3, with D perhaps TRBD2 (7 bases). Germline V gives CDR1 LGHNA, CDR2 YSLEER. Trimming took 1 base from V and 8 from J, leaving 16 bases between them. The CDR3 has 15 residues.